This T cell receptor (beta chain) was obtained from a study of T cell responses to AZD1222 COVID-19 vaccine. The data were produced by immunoSEQ multiplex PCR, yet TCRdb's version contains in-frame clones alone and is incomplete. The sample has about 50,000 clones, about 80% seen once. Points from the study as a whole: Spike-specific TCR depth and breadth grew after two AZD1222 doses. Only a handful of AZD1222 recipients, more than five in all, had baseline seropositivity.

Note on this clone: Its target is unknown.

The CDR3 extends over 15 amino acids. V lost 2 bases and J 4 bases, leaving 11 bases between the germline ends. Germline values: CDR1 KGHDR, CDR2 SFDVKD. This material consisted of peripheral blood, taken on day 0 of AZD1222 vaccination. The chain joins TRBV24-1 to TRBJ2-1, with a possible D match to TRBD1 (5 bases). The receptor's source is an adult in good health. CDR3 protein: CATSDSTVRYNEQFF. Written as DNA, the CDR3 is TGTGCCACCAGTGATTCGACAGTAAGATACAATGAGCAGTTCTTC.